Presented here are 13 T cell receptor beta chains from one specimen sequenced in a study of T cells in localized non-small cell lung cancer. Clones were sequenced by immunoSEQ multiplex PCR, and TCRdb holds only the in-frame ones, with some missing. The sample contains thousands of clones, approximately 22% of which appear only once. Sequenced here: lung tumor tissue, sampled before any cancer treatment. Receptor source: a male donor aged 60 or over with stage III squamous cell lung carcinoma.

This clone turned up a few times. This chain uses TRBV6-8 with TRBJ2-7; D not resolved. Germline CDR1 MNHGY, CDR2 SAAAGT. Trimming took 6 bases from V and 1 from J, leaving 13 bases between them. This CDR3 is 14 amino acids long. Here the CDR3 DNA reads TGTGCCAGCAGCCCCGGACCGCTTTCCTACGAGCAGTACGTC. This encodes CASSPGPLSYEQYV.

The rearrangement links TRBV30 to TRBJ1-3; the D gene is possibly TRBD1 (5 bases). The CDR3 loop spans 14 amino acids. CDR1 is GTSNPN and CDR2 is SVGIG in the germline V gene (reference sequence). Trimming cost V 0 bases and J 3 bases, with 9 bases left between them. The CDR3 spells CAWSVEGRGNTIYF. CDR3 coding DNA: TGTGCCTGGAGTGTTGAGGGACGTGGAAACACCATATATTTT.

The rearrangement uses TRBV6-8 and TRBJ1-1; D is possibly TRBD1 (6 bases). The V end lost 5 bases, the J end lost 4 bases, and 11 bases lay between the germline ends. The CDR3 covers 13 residues. CDR1 is MNHGY and CDR2 is SAAAGT in the germline V gene. CDR3 DNA: TGTGCCAGCAGTCAACAGGGTTTCACTGAAGCTTTCTTT. Translation gives CASSQQGFTEAFF.

Within the sample, this clone is large (0.1 to 1%). The chain links TRBV11-3 to TRBJ1-5; D unclear. Germline lookup yields CDR1 SGHNT and CDR2 YENEEA. The CDR3 has 15 amino acids. Trimming cost V 0 bases and J 3 bases, with 9 bases left between them. CDR3 region: CASSLEGNFNQPQHF. CDR3 coding DNA: TGTGCCAGCAGCTTAGAGGGGAATTTCAATCAGCCCCAGCATTTT.

This clone has just a few counts. V and J are TRBV11-3 and TRBJ2-3; tentative D call: TRBD2 (6 bases). Trimming shortened V by 0 bases and J by 5 bases, and 9 bases separated the two germline ends. Germline assignment: CDR1 SGHNT and CDR2 YENEEA. The CDR3 totals 14 residues. CDR3 nucleotide sequence: TGTGCCAGCAGCTTAGAGCGGGGTCTAGATACGCAGTATTTT. Its protein is CASSLERGLDTQYF.

The chain recombines TRBV14 with TRBJ2-7; a possible D gene is TRBD2 (6 bases). Germline V gene data show CDR1 as SGHDN and CDR2 as FVKESK. This CDR3 is 14 amino acids long. Trimming removed 6 bases at V and 0 bases at J, with 12 bases between. The CDR3 loop reads CASSPMGGSYEQYV. In nucleotides, the CDR3 is TGTGCCAGCAGTCCGATGGGGGGCTCCTACGAGCAGTACGTC.

This clone was recorded a few times. The rearrangement joins TRBV6-8 to TRBJ1-1; D gene uncertain. Germline CDR1 is MNHGY and CDR2 is SAAAGT. The CDR3 is 14 residues long. V was clipped by 2 bases and J by 7 bases, with 14 bases between them. In DNA, the CDR3 is TGTGCCAGCAGTTACCGACATCCGGGTGGTGAAGCTTTCTTT. Translation: CASSYRHPGGEAFF.

The rearrangement links TRBV6-8 to TRBJ2-1; possible D gene TRBD1, 6 bases. Deletions cut 8 bases from V and 0 bases from J, with 14 bases between. CDR3 length: 15 residues. In germline, CDR1 is MNHGY, CDR2 SAAAGT. CDR3 nucleotides: TGTGCCAGCCGGACCGGGACAAGCTCCTACAATGAGCAGTTCTTC. Amino acids: CASRTGTSSYNEQFF.

This clone was detected a few times. The V gene is TRBV11-1, the J gene TRBJ2-5, with TRBD2 matching 14 bases. CDR1 is SGHAT and CDR2 is FQDESV in the germline V gene (reference sequence). V gave up 5 bases and J gave up 5 bases; unmatched junction bases: 7. The CDR3 is 16 amino acids. The CDR3 nucleotides read TGTGCCAGCAGCCCGACTAGCGGGGGGGCCTTGGAGACCCAGTACTTC. It codes for CASSPTSGGALETQYF.

This chain links TRBV19 with TRBJ1-2; D unclear. V lost 2 bases and J 8 bases, leaving 6 bases between the germline ends. CDR3 length: 11 residues. The germline V gene has CDR1 LNHDA and CDR2 SQIVND (reference sequence). CDR3 region: CASSILGGYTF. The CDR3 DNA sequence: TGTGCCAGTAGTATACTGGGAGGCTACACCTTC.

In this sample, this clone is medium-sized. The rearrangement joins TRBV12-5 to TRBJ1-2; 8 bases are a match to TRBD1. The CDR3 loop spans 14 amino acids. Per germline, CDR1 LGHNT and CDR2 FRNRAP. CDR3 DNA sequence: TGTGCCAGCACCCGACAGGGGTATGGATATGGCTACACCTTC. Its protein is CASTRQGYGYGYTF. Together with reference TRBV12-5 and TRBJ1-2, the CDR3 gives the full variable domain: DARVTQTPRHKVTEMGQEVTMRCQPILGHNTVFWYRQTMMQGLELLAYFRNRAPLDDSGMPKDRFSAEMPDATLATLKIQPSEPRDSAVYFCASTRQGYGYGYTFGSGTRLTVV.

By its share, this clone is medium-sized. The J gene is TRBJ1-3, the V gene TRBV10-3; D gene uncertain. CDR1 is ENHRY and CDR2 is SYGVKD in the germline V gene. V gave up 2 bases and J gave up 3 bases, with 8 bases separating them. The CDR3 runs 14 residues. CDR3 in amino acids: CAISEPGVGNTIYF. The CDR3 coding sequence is TGTGCCATCAGTGAGCCCGGGGTTGGAAACACCATATATTTT.

This clone came up a few times. CDR3 nucleotide sequence: TGTGCCACCAAGCCGCAGAGCGGTTCCACAGATACGCAGTATTTT. Translation: CATKPQSGSTDTQYF. The rearrangement joins TRBV6-8 to TRBJ2-3; a weak D match, TRBD2 (5 bases). The V end was cut by 10 bases, the J end by 2 bases, with 19 bases between. Per germline, CDR1 MNHGY and CDR2 SAAAGT. The CDR3 is made up of 15 amino acids.